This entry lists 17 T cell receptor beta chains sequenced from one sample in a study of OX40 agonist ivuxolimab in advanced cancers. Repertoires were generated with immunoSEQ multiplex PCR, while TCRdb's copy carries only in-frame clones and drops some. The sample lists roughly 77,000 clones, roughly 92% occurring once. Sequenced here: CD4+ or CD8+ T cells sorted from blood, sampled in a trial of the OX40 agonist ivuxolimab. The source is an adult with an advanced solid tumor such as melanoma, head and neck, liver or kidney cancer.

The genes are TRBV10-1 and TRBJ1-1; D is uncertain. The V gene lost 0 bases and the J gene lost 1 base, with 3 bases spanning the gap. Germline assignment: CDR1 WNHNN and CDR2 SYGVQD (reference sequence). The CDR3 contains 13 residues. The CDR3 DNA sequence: TGCGCCAGCAGTGAGTCAGGGAACACTGAAGCTTTCTTT. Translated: CASSESGNTEAFF.

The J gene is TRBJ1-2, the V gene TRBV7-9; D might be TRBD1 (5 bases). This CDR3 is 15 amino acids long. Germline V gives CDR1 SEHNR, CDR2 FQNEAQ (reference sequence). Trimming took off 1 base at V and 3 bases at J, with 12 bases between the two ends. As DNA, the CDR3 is TGTGCCAGCAGCTTAGGCTCGGGGCAGCACTATGGCTACACCTTC. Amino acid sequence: CASSLGSGQHYGYTF.

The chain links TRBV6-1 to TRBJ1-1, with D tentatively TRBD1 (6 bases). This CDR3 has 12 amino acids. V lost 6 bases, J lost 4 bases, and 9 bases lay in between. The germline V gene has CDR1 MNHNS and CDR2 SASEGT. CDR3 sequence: CASSPGVTEAFF. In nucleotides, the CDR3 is TGTGCCAGCAGCCCAGGGGTCACTGAAGCTTTCTTT.

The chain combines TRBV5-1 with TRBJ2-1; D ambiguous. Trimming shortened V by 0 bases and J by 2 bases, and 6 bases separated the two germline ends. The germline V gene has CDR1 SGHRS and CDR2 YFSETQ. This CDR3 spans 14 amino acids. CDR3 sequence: CASSLVDPYNEQFF. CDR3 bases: TGCGCCAGCAGCTTGGTGGACCCCTACAATGAGCAGTTCTTC.

This CDR3 reads CASSVGLAGEGNEQFF. The CDR3 bases are TGTGCCAGCAGCGTTGGACTAGCGGGGGAGGGGAATGAGCAGTTCTTC. The V gene is TRBV11-2, the J gene TRBJ2-1; 13 bases align to TRBD2. The V gene's germline CDR1 is SGHAT and CDR2 FQNNGV. The CDR3 sequence is 16 residues long. V shed 5 bases, J shed 7 bases, and the junction held 8 bases outside the gene matches.

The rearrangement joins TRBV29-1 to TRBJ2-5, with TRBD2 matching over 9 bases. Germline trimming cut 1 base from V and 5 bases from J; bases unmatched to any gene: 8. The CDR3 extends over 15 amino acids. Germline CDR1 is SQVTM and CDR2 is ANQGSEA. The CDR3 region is CSVEVASGAGETQYF. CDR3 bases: TGCAGCGTTGAAGTGGCTAGCGGGGCTGGGGAGACCCAGTACTTC.

Here the CDR3 reads CASGFGLAPSTDTQYF. For the CDR3, the DNA is TGTGCTAGTGGTTTCGGGCTCGCCCCTAGCACAGATACGCAGTATTTT. This sequence joins TRBV12-5 and TRBJ2-3; D is unclear. This CDR3 spans 16 amino acids. Germline V gene data show CDR1 as LGHNT and CDR2 as FRNRAP. V was clipped by 3 bases and J by 0 bases, with 13 bases between them.

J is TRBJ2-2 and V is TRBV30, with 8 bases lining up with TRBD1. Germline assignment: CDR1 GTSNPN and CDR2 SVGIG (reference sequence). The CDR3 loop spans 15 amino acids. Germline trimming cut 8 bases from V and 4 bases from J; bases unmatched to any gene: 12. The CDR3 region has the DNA TGTGCCCGGGGACGGACAGGGCCCAGCACCGGGGAGCTGTTTTTT. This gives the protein CARGRTGPSTGELFF.

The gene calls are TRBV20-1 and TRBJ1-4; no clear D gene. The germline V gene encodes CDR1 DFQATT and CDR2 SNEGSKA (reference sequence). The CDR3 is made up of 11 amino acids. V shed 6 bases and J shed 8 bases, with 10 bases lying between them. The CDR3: CSAERWEKLFF. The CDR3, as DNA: TGCAGTGCGGAGAGGTGGGAAAAACTGTTTTTT.

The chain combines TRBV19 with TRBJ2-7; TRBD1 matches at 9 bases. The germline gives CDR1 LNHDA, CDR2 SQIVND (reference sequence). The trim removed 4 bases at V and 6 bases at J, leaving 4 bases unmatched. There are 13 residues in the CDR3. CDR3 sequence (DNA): TGTGCCAGTAGTACCTTACAGGGGGCCGAGCAGTACTTC. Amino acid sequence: CASSTLQGAEQYF.

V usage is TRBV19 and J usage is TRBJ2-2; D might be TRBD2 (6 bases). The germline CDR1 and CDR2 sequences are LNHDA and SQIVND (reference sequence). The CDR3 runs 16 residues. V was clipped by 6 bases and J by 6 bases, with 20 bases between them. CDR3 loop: CASSTREVVKAGELFF. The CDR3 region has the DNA TGTGCCAGTAGCACGCGGGAAGTTGTTAAGGCCGGGGAGCTGTTTTTT.

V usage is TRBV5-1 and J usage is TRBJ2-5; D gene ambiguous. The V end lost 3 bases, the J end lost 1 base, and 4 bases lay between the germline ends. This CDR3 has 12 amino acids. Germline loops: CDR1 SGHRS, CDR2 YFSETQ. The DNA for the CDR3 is TGCGCCAGCAGCTCCGTCCAAGAGACCCAGTACTTC. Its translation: CASSSVQETQYF.

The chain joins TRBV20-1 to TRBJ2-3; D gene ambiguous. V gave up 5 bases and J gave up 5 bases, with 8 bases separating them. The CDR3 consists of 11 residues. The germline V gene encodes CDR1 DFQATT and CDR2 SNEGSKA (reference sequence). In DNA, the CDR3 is TGCAGTGCTGCTATCGGAGATACGCAGTATTTT. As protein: CSAAIGDTQYF.

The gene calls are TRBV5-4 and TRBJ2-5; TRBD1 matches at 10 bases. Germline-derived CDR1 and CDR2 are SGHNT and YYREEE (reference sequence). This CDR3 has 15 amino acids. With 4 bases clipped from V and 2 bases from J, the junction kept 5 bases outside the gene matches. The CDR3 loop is CASSIRTGGQETQYF. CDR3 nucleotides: TGTGCCAGCAGCATAAGGACAGGGGGACAAGAGACCCAGTACTTC.

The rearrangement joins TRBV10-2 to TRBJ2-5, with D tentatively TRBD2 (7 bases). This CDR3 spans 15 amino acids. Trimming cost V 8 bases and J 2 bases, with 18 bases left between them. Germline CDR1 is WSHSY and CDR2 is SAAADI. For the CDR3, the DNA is TGCGCCAGCCTAGGAGGGGGGGGGAATCAAGAGACCCAGTACTTC. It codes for CASLGGGGNQETQYF.

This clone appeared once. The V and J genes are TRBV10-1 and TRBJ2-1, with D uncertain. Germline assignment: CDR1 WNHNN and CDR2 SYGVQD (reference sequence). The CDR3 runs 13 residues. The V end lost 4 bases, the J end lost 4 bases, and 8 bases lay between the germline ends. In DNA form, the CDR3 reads TGCGCCAGCAGTGGCGGATTATACAATGAGCAGTTCTTC. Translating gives CASSGGLYNEQFF.

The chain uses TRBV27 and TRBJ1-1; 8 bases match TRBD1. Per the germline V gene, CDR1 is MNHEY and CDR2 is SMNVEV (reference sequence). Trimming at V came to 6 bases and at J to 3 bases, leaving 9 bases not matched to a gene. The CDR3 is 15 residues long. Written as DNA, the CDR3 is TGTGCCAGCAGACCTCAGGGGGCCCCACACACTGAAGCTTTCTTT. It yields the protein CASRPQGAPHTEAFF.